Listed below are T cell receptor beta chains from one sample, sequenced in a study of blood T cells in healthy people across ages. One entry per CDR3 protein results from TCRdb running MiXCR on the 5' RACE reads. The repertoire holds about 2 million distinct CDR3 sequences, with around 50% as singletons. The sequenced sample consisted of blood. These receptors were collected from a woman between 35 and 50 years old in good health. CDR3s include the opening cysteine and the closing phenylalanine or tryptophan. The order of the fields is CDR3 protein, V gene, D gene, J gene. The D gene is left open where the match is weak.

cdr3_aa: CATSGPPRGETQYF
v_call: TRBV24-1
d_call: .
j_call: TRBJ2-5

cdr3_aa: CASSETGLDWSEQFF
v_call: TRBV2
d_call: TRBD2
j_call: TRBJ2-1

cdr3_aa: CASSFKRGYTF
v_call: TRBV28
d_call: .
j_call: TRBJ1-2

cdr3_aa: CASSYSAGNYGYTF
v_call: TRBV6-2/TRBV6-3
d_call: .
j_call: TRBJ1-2

cdr3_aa: CASSRRGVNYGYTF
v_call: TRBV3-1
d_call: .
j_call: TRBJ1-2

cdr3_aa: CASSLGQVSGANVLTF
v_call: TRBV11-2
d_call: .
j_call: TRBJ2-6

cdr3_aa: CASSPQDQDEQPQHF
v_call: TRBV5-5
d_call: .
j_call: TRBJ1-5

cdr3_aa: CSALGFSSYNEQFF
v_call: TRBV20-1
d_call: .
j_call: TRBJ2-1

cdr3_aa: CASSKATGPWEQYF
v_call: TRBV12-3/TRBV12-4
d_call: .
j_call: TRBJ2-5

cdr3_aa: CASSLEGRVNTEAFF
v_call: TRBV7-2
d_call: .
j_call: TRBJ1-1

cdr3_aa: CASSPRQYTEKLFF
v_call: TRBV6-5
d_call: .
j_call: TRBJ1-4

cdr3_aa: CASSPPGLARETQYF
v_call: TRBV7-2
d_call: TRBD2
j_call: TRBJ2-5

cdr3_aa: CASSSRTGEWANVLTF
v_call: TRBV18
d_call: TRBD1
j_call: TRBJ2-6

cdr3_aa: CASSPRTSKGGTQYF
v_call: TRBV9
d_call: TRBD2
j_call: TRBJ2-3

cdr3_aa: CASSQDKGGYGYTF
v_call: TRBV4-1
d_call: .
j_call: TRBJ1-2

cdr3_aa: CASSLRQTSNQPQHF
v_call: TRBV7-2
d_call: .
j_call: TRBJ1-5

cdr3_aa: CASSMPSGGDDTQYF
v_call: TRBV12-3/TRBV12-4
d_call: TRBD2
j_call: TRBJ2-3

cdr3_aa: CASSYVQTSTDTQYF
v_call: TRBV6-2/TRBV6-3
d_call: .
j_call: TRBJ2-3

cdr3_aa: CASSPGRGQSKVQETQYF
v_call: TRBV4-2
d_call: TRBD1
j_call: TRBJ2-5

cdr3_aa: CASSGGLLPDEQFF
v_call: TRBV3-1
d_call: .
j_call: TRBJ2-1

cdr3_aa: CASSYGAQAGYEQYF
v_call: TRBV6-6
d_call: .
j_call: TRBJ2-7

cdr3_aa: CASSYDDTQETQYF
v_call: TRBV6-5
d_call: .
j_call: TRBJ2-5

cdr3_aa: CASSVNTGGSTDTQYF
v_call: TRBV9
d_call: .
j_call: TRBJ2-3

cdr3_aa: CASSPHSGTTTDTQYF
v_call: TRBV4-3
d_call: TRBD2
j_call: TRBJ2-3

cdr3_aa: CASSGHRDRGNNEQFF
v_call: TRBV7-8
d_call: TRBD1
j_call: TRBJ2-1

cdr3_aa: CSARASKAGSETQYF
v_call: TRBV20-1
d_call: TRBD2
j_call: TRBJ2-5

cdr3_aa: CASTKRTHTDTQYF
v_call: TRBV7-9
d_call: .
j_call: TRBJ2-3

cdr3_aa: CASSFRTRGYTF
v_call: TRBV5-6
d_call: .
j_call: TRBJ1-2

cdr3_aa: CASSPGTGASPYEQYF
v_call: TRBV12-3/TRBV12-4
d_call: TRBD1
j_call: TRBJ2-7

cdr3_aa: CASSGTSGFQETQYF
v_call: TRBV27
d_call: TRBD2
j_call: TRBJ2-5

cdr3_aa: CASSLQDRLTDTQYF
v_call: TRBV28
d_call: TRBD1
j_call: TRBJ2-3

cdr3_aa: CASSSLVLAKNIQYF
v_call: TRBV28
d_call: .
j_call: TRBJ2-4

cdr3_aa: CASASPLETQYF
v_call: TRBV7-9
d_call: .
j_call: .

cdr3_aa: CASSEDFGARGRADTQYF
v_call: TRBV25-1
d_call: TRBD1
j_call: TRBJ2-3

cdr3_aa: CASSQLDRAHEQYF
v_call: TRBV4-3
d_call: TRBD1
j_call: TRBJ2-7

cdr3_aa: CASSGGTFTQYF
v_call: TRBV12-3/TRBV12-4
d_call: .
j_call: TRBJ2-3

cdr3_aa: CSATRGFGEQYF
v_call: TRBV20-1
d_call: .
j_call: TRBJ2-7

cdr3_aa: CASDRVKGTNYNEQFF
v_call: TRBV12-3/TRBV12-4
d_call: TRBD1
j_call: TRBJ2-1

cdr3_aa: CATSESPVTEQYF
v_call: TRBV24-1
d_call: .
j_call: .

cdr3_aa: CASSLATATNEKLFF
v_call: TRBV12-3/TRBV12-4
d_call: .
j_call: TRBJ1-4

cdr3_aa: CASSLPSSGGNEQFF
v_call: TRBV5-6
d_call: TRBD2
j_call: TRBJ2-1

cdr3_aa: CTSSGAGPGANVLTF
v_call: TRBV11-3
d_call: .
j_call: TRBJ2-6

cdr3_aa: CASLRGGGLETQYF
v_call: TRBV7-2
d_call: TRBD2
j_call: TRBJ2-5

cdr3_aa: CASSQRQGGGTQYF
v_call: TRBV4-1
d_call: TRBD1
j_call: TRBJ2-3

cdr3_aa: CASRGPGQGAYEQYF
v_call: TRBV6-2/TRBV6-3
d_call: TRBD1
j_call: TRBJ2-7

cdr3_aa: CASSYFGTLKAETQYF
v_call: TRBV6-5
d_call: .
j_call: .

cdr3_aa: CAGRTGTEERINGYTF
v_call: TRBV19
d_call: TRBD1
j_call: TRBJ1-2

cdr3_aa: CASQESWSSYNEQFF
v_call: TRBV27
d_call: .
j_call: TRBJ2-1

cdr3_aa: CASSERGGYHYEQYF
v_call: TRBV25-1
d_call: .
j_call: TRBJ2-7

cdr3_aa: CASNKANSGGSLPQFF
v_call: TRBV7-2
d_call: TRBD2
j_call: TRBJ2-1

cdr3_aa: CSVDFVGGETQYF
v_call: TRBV29-1
d_call: .
j_call: TRBJ2-5

cdr3_aa: CSRGLAGYNEQFF
v_call: TRBV20-1
d_call: TRBD2
j_call: TRBJ2-1

cdr3_aa: CASSDPRGGYNEQFF
v_call: TRBV25-1
d_call: TRBD2
j_call: TRBJ2-1

cdr3_aa: CATSRGGGSNNEQYF
v_call: TRBV15
d_call: TRBD1
j_call: TRBJ2-5

cdr3_aa: CASSVTAGDEQFF
v_call: TRBV27
d_call: TRBD2
j_call: TRBJ2-1